These 25 T cell receptor beta chains originate from one sample sequenced in a study of control samples from healthy donors and cancer patients. The method was immunoSEQ multiplex PCR; TCRdb's version includes in-frame clones alone and lacks a portion of them. The sample contains 90,000 to 140,000 clones, approximately 83% of which appear only once. Sequences were obtained from blood. All receptors derive from a woman between 45 and 65 years old in good health.

V is TRBV7-2 and J is TRBJ2-5; D remains ambiguous. This CDR3 has 12 amino acids. Germline values: CDR1 SGHTA, CDR2 FQGNSA. Trimming removed 5 bases at V and 5 bases at J, with 9 bases between. Here the CDR3 reads CASSPNSETQYF. The CDR3, as DNA: TGTGCCAGCAGCCCGAACTCCGAGACCCAGTACTTC.

CDR3 loop: CASSLLAFTYEQYF. CDR3 in DNA: TGTGCCAGCAGCCTACTAGCTTTCACCTACGAGCAGTACTTC. This rearrangement joins TRBV7-8 to TRBJ2-7, with D perhaps TRBD2 (6 bases). In germline, CDR1 is SGHVS, CDR2 FQNEAQ. CDR3 length: 14 amino acids. Deletions cut 5 bases from V and 2 bases from J, with 13 bases between.

The chain carries TRBV11-3 and TRBJ2-7; D is ambiguous. Germline assignment: CDR1 SGHNT and CDR2 YENEEA. The V end was cut by 0 bases, the J end by 3 bases, with 9 bases between. This CDR3 is built from 14 residues. The CDR3 reads CASSLESRDYEQYF. In nucleotides, the CDR3 is TGTGCCAGCAGCTTAGAATCCAGAGACTACGAGCAGTACTTC.

The gene calls are TRBV5-1 and TRBJ1-6; D is uncertain. Trimming left V 2 bases short and J 5 bases short, with 8 bases between. CDR1 is SGHRS and CDR2 is YFSETQ in the germline V gene. This CDR3 is 14 amino acids long. The chain's CDR3 is CASSFRQDNSPLHF. The DNA of the CDR3 is TGCGCCAGCAGCTTTCGGCAGGATAATTCACCCCTCCACTTT.

The CDR3 protein is CASHRTTASGNTIYF. The CDR3 DNA reads as TGTGCAAGTCACCGAACTACAGCATCTGGAAACACCATATATTTT. The V and J genes are TRBV12-2 and TRBJ1-3. TRBV12-2 is noted as a pseudogene. The CDR3 loop spans 15 amino acids.

V usage is TRBV5-8 and J usage is TRBJ2-7; D unresolved. This CDR3 comprises 15 residues. Germline V gives CDR1 SGHTS, CDR2 YDEGEE. Trimming shortened V by 0 bases and J by 3 bases, and 13 bases separated the two germline ends. This CDR3 is CASSLGDGPVYEQYF. In nucleotides, the CDR3 is TGTGCCAGCAGCTTGGGTGACGGACCAGTCTACGAGCAGTACTTC.

This chain uses TRBV20-1 with TRBJ2-7, with TRBD1 identical over 8 bases. This CDR3 has 13 residues. Germline CDR1 DFQATT, CDR2 SNEGSKA (reference sequence). V was clipped by 3 bases and J by 7 bases; unmatched bases: 8. This CDR3 is CSASRQGAMEQYF. The CDR3 region has the DNA TGCAGTGCTAGTAGGCAGGGGGCTATGGAGCAGTACTTC.

This clone was picked up a small number of times. CDR3 sequence: CASSELDRYATNEKLFF. The CDR3 DNA follows: TGTGCCAGCAGTGAATTGGACAGGTATGCAACTAATGAAAAACTGTTTTTT. The rearrangement joins TRBV25-1 to TRBJ1-4; 7 bases fit TRBD1. Per the germline V gene, CDR1 is MGHDK and CDR2 is SYGVNS. The V gene end was trimmed by 1 base and the J gene end by 0 bases; junction bases not matched to a gene: 5. The CDR3 loop spans 17 amino acids.

This chain connects TRBV5-1 to TRBJ2-5, with 11 bases identical to TRBD2. Per the germline V gene, CDR1 is SGHRS and CDR2 is YFSETQ. CDR3 length equals 16 residues. With 0 bases clipped from V and 4 bases from J, the junction kept 5 bases outside the gene matches. CDR3 coding DNA: TGCGCCAGCAGCTTGGAACTAGCGGGGGCTAGAGAGACCCAGTACTTC. Translated, it gives CASSLELAGARETQYF. Full variable domain (remainder filled in from reference TRBV5-1 and TRBJ2-5): KAGVTQTPRYLIKTRGQQVTLSCSPISGHRSVSWYQQTPGQGLQFLFEYFSETQRNKGNFPGRFSGRQFSNSRSEMNVSTLELGDSALYLCASSLELAGARETQYFGPGTRLLVL.

J is TRBJ2-2 and V is TRBV13; 7 nucleotides agree with TRBD1. The CDR3 consists of 16 residues. The trim removed 5 bases at V and 4 bases at J, leaving 10 bases unmatched. Germline loops: CDR1 PRHDT, CDR2 FYEKMQ (reference sequence). This CDR3 reads CASSVVGQAPTGELFF. CDR3 DNA: TGTGCCAGCAGCGTCGTTGGACAGGCCCCCACCGGGGAGCTGTTTTTT.

This chain connects TRBV6-2 or TRBV6-3 to TRBJ1-6; TRBD1 might be the D (6 bases). The germline gives CDR1 MNHEY, CDR2 SVGEGT. Trimming removed 0 bases at V and 0 bases at J, with 9 bases between. The CDR3 covers 17 residues. This chain's CDR3 is CASSYSTGSSYNSPLHF. DNA of the CDR3: TGTGCCAGCAGTTACTCAACAGGGAGCTCCTATAATTCACCCCTCCACTTT.

The table lists this clone with a count of one. CDR3 DNA: TGTGCCACCAGTCAGTTAGCGGGTAACACCGGGGAGCTGTTTTTT. Translation: CATSQLAGNTGELFF. This chain uses TRBV24-1 with TRBJ2-2, with 7 bases fitting TRBD2. J gave up 2 bases and V 6 bases, and 5 bases lay outside the gene matches. Germline V gene sequence: CDR1 KGHDR, CDR2 SFDVKD. The CDR3 is made up of 15 amino acids.

This clone was seen a handful of times. The chain combines TRBV5-5 with TRBJ1-5; 9 bases line up with TRBD1. The germline V gene encodes CDR1 SGHKS and CDR2 YYEKEE (reference sequence). V dropped 4 bases and J dropped 2; count of bases not matched to a gene: 16. The CDR3 covers 19 residues. CDR3 protein: CASSARFRDRVVGNQPQHF. Written as DNA, the CDR3 is TGTGCCAGCAGCGCGCGGTTCCGGGACAGGGTAGTGGGCAATCAGCCCCAGCATTTT.

CDR3 in DNA: TGTGCCTCCCGGGACGGACTTAACACCGGGGAGCTGTTTTTT. This codes for CASRDGLNTGELFF. V and J are TRBV5-8 and TRBJ2-2; D may correspond to TRBD1 or TRBD2 (5 bases each). The V gene lost 10 bases and the J gene lost 2 bases, with 15 bases spanning the gap. This CDR3 comprises 14 residues. Germline V CDR1 and CDR2: SGHTS, YDEGEE.

The chain combines TRBV11-3 with TRBJ1-1, with 10 bases that match TRBD1. The CDR3 loop spans 15 amino acids. Germline CDR1 and CDR2: SGHNT and YENEEA. With 5 bases clipped from V and 1 base from J, the junction kept 4 bases outside the gene matches. CDR3 nucleotides: TGTGCCAGCAGCCCCAGGGACAGGGGGAACACTGAAGCTTTCTTT. Its translation is CASSPRDRGNTEAFF.

The rearrangement links TRBV6-1 to TRBJ1-1; the D gene is possibly TRBD1 (6 bases). CDR1 is MNHNS and CDR2 is SASEGT in the germline V gene. The CDR3 consists of 16 residues. The V gene lost 2 bases and the J gene lost 5 bases, with 18 bases spanning the gap. The CDR3, as DNA: TGTGCCAGCAGTGAAAAGGTTGGAGGGGGGAGGACTGAAGCTTTCTTT. It yields the protein CASSEKVGGGRTEAFF.

The table lists this clone with a few counts. V is TRBV4-2 and J is TRBJ2-4, with 16 bases matching TRBD2. CDR1 is LGHNA and CDR2 is YNFKEQ in the germline V gene. V gave up 1 base and J gave up 5 bases; unmatched junction bases: 5. The CDR3 sequence is 18 residues long. The CDR3: CASSQVPGTSGRENIQYF. CDR3 DNA: TGTGCCAGCAGCCAAGTACCGGGGACTAGCGGGAGGGAAAACATTCAGTACTTC.

The V call is TRBV12-3 or TRBV12-4, the J call TRBJ1-2; no clear D gene. The CDR3 totals 11 residues. The V gene lost 7 bases and the J gene lost 2 bases, with 5 bases spanning the gap. In DNA, the CDR3 is TGTGCCAGCAAACTCAACTATGGCTACACCTTC. Its translation: CASKLNYGYTF.

V usage is TRBV19 and J usage is TRBJ1-2; 10 bases are a match to TRBD1. CDR3 length equals 15 residues. The V gene end was trimmed by 0 bases and the J gene end by 7 bases; junction bases not matched to a gene: 5. Germline CDR1 and CDR2: LNHDA and SQIVND (reference sequence). The CDR3 sequence is CASSIEGQGIGGYTF. In DNA form, the CDR3 reads TGTGCCAGTAGTATAGAGGGACAGGGGATTGGTGGCTACACCTTC.

The chain combines TRBV20-1 with TRBJ1-4; the match to TRBD1 covers 8 bases. V dropped 6 bases and J dropped 8; count of bases not matched to a gene: 2. Germline V CDR1 and CDR2: DFQATT, SNEGSKA (reference sequence). The CDR3 extends over 11 amino acids. CDR3 sequence (DNA): TGCAGTGCGCGGACAGGGGAAAAACTGTTTTTT. Translation gives CSARTGEKLFF.

The chain recombines TRBV7-9 with TRBJ2-3, with D unresolved. V lost 2 bases and J lost 0, with 9 bases in between. In germline, CDR1 is SEHNR, CDR2 FQNEAQ (reference sequence). The CDR3 has 15 amino acids. The chain's CDR3 is CASSLLEPSTDTQYF. CDR3 in DNA: TGTGCCAGCAGCTTACTCGAGCCAAGCACAGATACGCAGTATTTT.

The chain uses TRBV11-3 and TRBJ2-1; 7 nucleotides align to TRBD2. Looked up from germline, CDR1 is SGHNT and CDR2 is YENEEA. With V trimmed by 1 base and J by 5 bases, 5 bases remained unmatched. The CDR3 length is 15 residues. Written as DNA, the CDR3 is TGTGCCAGCAGCTTAGGAATAGCGGGCAACAATGAGCAGTTCTTC. Translating it yields CASSLGIAGNNEQFF.

The chain employs TRBV3-1 (or the pseudogene TRBV3-2) and TRBJ1-1; D might be TRBD1 (5 bases). The V gene's germline CDR1 is LGHDT and CDR2 YNNKEL (reference sequence). The CDR3 sequence is 14 residues long. The V end lost 6 bases, the J end lost 2 bases, and 13 bases lay between the germline ends. The CDR3 DNA reads as TGTGCCAGCAGTGCCAGCGACAGAAACACTGAAGCTTTCTTT. It is translated as CASSASDRNTEAFF.

The chain has TRBV7-2 and TRBJ2-5; maybe TRBD2 (5 bases). Between the trimmed V and J ends, which lost 0 bases and 4 bases, there was a span of 9 bases. Germline loops: CDR1 SGHTA, CDR2 FQGNSA. The CDR3 covers 14 residues. The CDR3 here is CASSLARVIETQYF. Here the CDR3 DNA reads TGTGCCAGCAGCTTAGCGAGGGTTATAGAGACCCAGTACTTC.

J is TRBJ1-2 and V is TRBV24-1, with D perhaps matching TRBD1 (6 bases). V gave up 2 bases and J gave up 2 bases, with 8 bases separating them. Germline CDR1 reads KGHDR; CDR2 reads SFDVKD. This CDR3 region has 14 residues. The CDR3 region is CATSDSGHNYGYTF. The CDR3 bases are TGTGCCACCAGTGATTCGGGACACAACTATGGCTACACCTTC.